This T cell receptor beta chain was recovered during a study of blood T cell repertoires in COVID-19. For the study at large: Acute and convalescent COVID-19 samples came from the United States, Italy and Spain. Sample material is recorded as cDNA or gDNA derived from T cells, B-cell-depleted T cells, or PBMCs.

Original methodology: Amplified reference gene primers provided the basis for estimating nucleated cell counts. Method: immunoSEQ multiplex PCR; TCRdb's copy keeps in-frame clones and lacks some. V and J calls plus clone size are reproduced from that table; the DNA served to infer D and trimming. Here the sample spans about 52,000 clones, roughly 86% being singletons. V dropped 3 bases and J dropped 1 base, with 10 bases sitting between them. This CDR3 has 14 residues. Germline CDR1 is ENHRY and CDR2 is SYGVKD. The chain couples TRBV10-3 to TRBJ2-7; D is possibly TRBD1 (5 bases). The source of this sequence is a man aged 80 or over with active or convalescent COVID-19. The specimen was peripheral blood. The CDR3 coding sequence is TGTGCCATCAGTGACCTCAGGGTATCCTACGAGCAGTACTTC. Translated, it gives CAISDLRVSYEQYF.